Here is one T cell receptor (beta chain) with its context. Its antigen is unidentified. MiXCR was run by TCRdb on the 5' RACE reads, yielding one entry per CDR3 protein. The sample records under 350,000 distinct CDR3 sequences, approximately 4% being singletons. The sample originates from a study of T cells after yellow fever vaccination. On the study more broadly: Preparation of fractions with low cell numbers was performed using SMART-Seq v4 Ultra Low Input. General study results and limits: It was the secondary response that reached its peak faster, day 5 versus 15, but it was weaker. Booster sampling recovered most clones from primary vaccination (approximately 97% CD4, over 75% CD8). Any FACS-sorted repertoire could hold abundant clonotypes that contaminate it from the bulk population.

This specimen consisted of PBMCs, obtained 5 days after the yellow fever booster vaccination. This TCR derives from a man between 18 and 29 years old who received the YFV17D yellow fever vaccine.

DNA of the CDR3: TGTGCCAGCAGTTCCCCGGACGTCTCCTACGAGCAGTACTTC. This codes for CASSSPDVSYEQYF. The chain links TRBV6-8 to TRBJ2-7; no firm D call. The CDR3 totals 14 residues. Germline V CDR1 and CDR2: MNHGY, SAAAGT. Between the trimmed V and J ends, which lost 4 bases and 0 bases, there was a span of 10 bases.